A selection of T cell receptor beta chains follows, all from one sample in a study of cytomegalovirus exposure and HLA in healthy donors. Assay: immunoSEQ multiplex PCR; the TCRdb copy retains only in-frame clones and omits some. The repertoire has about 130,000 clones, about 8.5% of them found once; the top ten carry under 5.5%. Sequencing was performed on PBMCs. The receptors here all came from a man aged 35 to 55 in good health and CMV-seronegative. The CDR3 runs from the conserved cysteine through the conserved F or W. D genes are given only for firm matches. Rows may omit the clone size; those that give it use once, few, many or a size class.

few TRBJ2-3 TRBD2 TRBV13 TGTGCCAGCAGCCCGACGGGACTAGCGGGCACAGATACGCAGTATTTT CASSPTGLAGTDTQYF
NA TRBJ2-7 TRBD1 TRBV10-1 TGCGCCAGCAGAGTCCCCTCGGGACAGAGCTTCTCCTACGAGCAGTACTTC CASRVPSGQSFSYEQYF
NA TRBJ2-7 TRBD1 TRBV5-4 TGTGCCAGCAGCTCCACCGGACAGGGGACAGAAGGCGAGCAGTACTTC CASSSTGQGTEGEQYF
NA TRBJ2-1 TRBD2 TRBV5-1 TGCGCCAGCAGCTTGTTCAGCGGGGGGGCGGGTGAGCAGTTCTTC CASSLFSGGAGEQFF
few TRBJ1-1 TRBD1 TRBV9 TGTGCCAGCAGCGCCGACAGGGCGGTAAACACTGAAGCTTTCTTT CASSADRAVNTEAFF
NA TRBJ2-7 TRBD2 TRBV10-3 TGTGCCATCCTAAGCGGGGGGGCCCACGAGCAGTACTTC CAILSGGAHEQYF
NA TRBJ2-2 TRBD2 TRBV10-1 TGCGCCAGCAGCGGAATAGCGGGGGGAAACACCGGGGAGCTGTTTTTT CASSGIAGGNTGELFF
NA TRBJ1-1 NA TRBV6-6 TGTGCCAGCACCAAGAACACTGAAGCTTTCTTT CASTKNTEAFF
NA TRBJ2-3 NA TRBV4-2 TGTGCCAGCACCATAGAACGGAGCACAGATACGCAGTATTTT CASTIERSTDTQYF
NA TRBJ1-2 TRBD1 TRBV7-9 TGTGCCAGCAGCTTAGATGGACAGGCCCCCCACTATGGCTACACCTTC CASSLDGQAPHYGYTF
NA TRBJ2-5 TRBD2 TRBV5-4 TGTGCCAGCAGCCTCCCCCCACGCGGGGGGGACCAAGAGACCCAGTACTTC CASSLPPRGGDQETQYF
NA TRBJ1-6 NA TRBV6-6 TGTGCCAGCAGTTACGAGAATTCACCCCTCCACTTT CASSYENSPLHF
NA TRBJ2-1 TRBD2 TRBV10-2 TGCGCCAGCAGCCCTAGCGGGGGTTGGGATGAGCAGTTCTTC CASSPSGGWDEQFF
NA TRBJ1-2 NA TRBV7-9 TGTGCCAGCAGTTCGGACAGCAACTATGGCTACACCTTC CASSSDSNYGYTF
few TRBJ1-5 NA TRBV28 TGTGCCAGCAGTTTAGACACCAATCAGCCCCAGCATTTT CASSLDTNQPQHF
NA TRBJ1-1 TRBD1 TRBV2 TGTGCCAGCAGTCTCCGGGACAGGGGGCCGGGAACTGAAGCTTTCTTT CASSLRDRGPGTEAFF
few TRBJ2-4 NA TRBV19 TGTGCCAGTAGTCCTCGGGACTCCCAAGGAACCAAAAACATTCAGTACTTC CASSPRDSQGTKNIQYF
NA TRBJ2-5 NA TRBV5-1 TGCGCCAGCAGCTTGGTGGGAGGGGGAGAGACCCAGTACTTC CASSLVGGGETQYF
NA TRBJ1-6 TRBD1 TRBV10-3 TGTGCCATCAGTGGTCCCGGGACAGATAATTCACCCCTCCACTTT CAISGPGTDNSPLHF
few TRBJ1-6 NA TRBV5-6 TGTGCCAGCAGCTTGGGACAGACGTCCTATAATTCACCCCTCCACTTT CASSLGQTSYNSPLHF
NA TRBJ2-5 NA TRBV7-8 TGTGCCAGCAGCGGGGCCTCGAAAGAGACCCAGTACTTC CASSGASKETQYF
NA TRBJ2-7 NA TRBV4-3 TGCGCCAGCAGCCAAGATGAGGGGGGGCCTTACGAGCAGTACTTC CASSQDEGGPYEQYF
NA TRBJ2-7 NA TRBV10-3 TGTGCCATCAGTGAGCGGGCGGGACCTTACGAGCAGTACTTC CAISERAGPYEQYF
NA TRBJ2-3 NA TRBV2 TGTGCCAGCAGTGAACGAGATAACGCCCGTACGCAGTATTTT CASSERDNARTQYF
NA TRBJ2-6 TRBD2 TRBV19 TGTGCCAGTAGTATGTGGACTAGCGGAGGTGGGGCCAACGTCCTGACTTTC CASSMWTSGGGANVLTF
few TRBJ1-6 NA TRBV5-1 TGCGCCAGCAGCTTGGCCGGGGGTTCCTATTCACCCCTCCACTTT CASSLAGGSYSPLHF